These 17 T cell receptor beta chains were sequenced from one sample in a study of T cells in Graves' hyperthyroidism and ophthalmopathy. Amplification targeted TCR beta CDR3 regions from RNA transcripts. Using the HTBI primer set, a first-round RT-PCR was run on the TCR CDR3. From the multiplex PCR reads, TCRdb called clonotypes with MiXCR, one entry per CDR3 protein. Of roughly 720,000 distinct CDR3 sequences listed, around a sixth were seen once; the top ten hold about 14%. The sequenced sample was blood. The source is a man aged 50 to 60 with Graves' hyperthyroidism.

The chain is built from TRBV7-9 and TRBJ2-1, with TRBD1 as a possible D gene (6 bases). The V end lost 1 base, the J end lost 6 bases, and 10 bases lay between the germline ends. This CDR3 spans 14 amino acids. Germline CDR1 reads SEHNR; CDR2 reads FQNEAQ (reference sequence). The CDR3 protein is CASSLEQGGNEQFF. In DNA form, the CDR3 reads TGTGCCAGCAGCTTAGAACAGGGTGGCAATGAGCAGTTCTTC.

This clonotype has a handful of counts. J is TRBJ1-1 and V is TRBV13; D unresolved. Germline loops: CDR1 PRHDT, CDR2 FYEKMQ (reference sequence). The CDR3 contains 12 residues. V dropped 5 bases and J dropped 3 bases, with 7 bases sitting between them. The DNA of the CDR3 is TGTGCCAGCAGCCCCGGTGACACTGAAGCTTTCTTT. Translating it yields CASSPGDTEAFF.

This clonotype was observed a handful of times. This chain uses TRBV7-8 with TRBJ2-3; D unclear. The V gene lost 2 bases and the J gene lost 1 base, with 13 bases spanning the gap. This CDR3 is built from 16 residues. Germline V gene lookup returns CDR1 SGHVS and CDR2 FQNEAQ. The CDR3 nucleotides are TGTGCCAGCAGCTTATGGAAGATAGGGCGCACAGATACGCAGTATTTT. Amino acid sequence: CASSLWKIGRTDTQYF.

The rearrangement links TRBV7-3 to TRBJ2-2; D is perhaps TRBD2 (6 bases). The CDR3 extends over 16 amino acids. V was clipped by 1 base and J by 5 bases, with 14 bases between them. The germline V gene has CDR1 SGHTA and CDR2 FQGTGA. The CDR3 protein is CASSLRVGRETGELFF. CDR3 sequence (DNA): TGTGCCAGCAGCTTAAGGGTCGGGAGAGAGACCGGGGAGCTGTTTTTT. The full variable domain, with the rest looked up from reference TRBV7-3 and TRBJ2-2, is GAGVSQTPSNKVTEKGKYVELRCDPISGHTALYWYRQSLGQGPEFLIYFQGTGAADDSGLPNDRFFAVRPEGSVSTLKIQRTERGDSAVYLCASSLRVGRETGELFFGEGSRLTVL.

The chain links TRBV20-1 to TRBJ2-3, with 7 bases identical to TRBD1. Germline lookup yields CDR1 DFQATT and CDR2 SNEGSKA (reference sequence). V lost 4 bases to trimming and J lost 0 bases; unmatched junction nucleotides: 7. The length of the CDR3 is 15 residues. The chain's CDR3 is CSAKGGLGSTDTQYF. CDR3 bases: TGCAGTGCTAAAGGGGGCTTGGGGAGCACAGATACGCAGTATTTT.

This clonotype was observed a single time. The J gene is TRBJ1-1, the V gene TRBV7-3, with D possibly matching TRBD1 (6 bases). Germline assignment: CDR1 SGHTA and CDR2 FQGTGA. Trimming took 0 bases from V and 3 from J, leaving 11 bases between them. This CDR3 spans 15 amino acids. In DNA, the CDR3 is TGTGCCAGCAGCTTAACGCCAGGGGCGGACACTGAAGCTTTCTTT. This encodes CASSLTPGADTEAFF.

This clonotype was seen only a few times. CDR3 in amino acids: CAAGGDSNQPQHF. The CDR3 coding sequence is TGTGCAGCAGGGGGCGATAGCAATCAGCCCCAGCATTTT. J is TRBJ1-5 and V is TRBV28; TRBD1 matches 8 bases. Per germline, CDR1 MDHEN and CDR2 SYDVKM. The CDR3 has 13 amino acids.

In DNA form, the CDR3 reads TGTGCCAGCAGCTTTAGCGGGAGGGGTGCCAGCGATGAGCAGTTCTTC. This codes for CASSFSGRGASDEQFF. The chain uses TRBV7-9 and TRBJ2-1, with TRBD2 matching over 11 bases. Trimming at V came to 3 bases and at J to 8 bases, leaving 9 bases not matched to a gene. The CDR3 consists of 16 residues. Germline V gene data show CDR1 as SEHNR and CDR2 as FQNEAQ (reference sequence).

Concerning this clonotype: This may be a read error: a much more frequent sequence differs by one nucleotide. The V gene is TRBV28, the J gene TRBJ1-1; 8 nucleotides match TRBD1. Trimming took 6 bases from V and 4 from J; bases not matched to a gene: 7. The germline V gene has CDR1 MDHEN and CDR2 SYDVKM. CDR3 length: 14 amino acids. The CDR3 protein is CASRTGGVSTEAFF. DNA for the CDR3: TGTGCCAGCAGAACAGGGGGGGTGAGCACTGAAGCTTTCTTT.

The rearrangement uses TRBV19 and TRBJ2-7; 8 nucleotides match TRBD1. CDR1 and CDR2 (germline): LNHDA, SQIVND (reference sequence). The ends lost 7 bases at V and 5 bases at J; junction bases unmatched: 7. CDR3 length: 13 residues. CDR3 in DNA: TGTGCCAGTAAACGACAGGGGCCCCACGAGCAGTACTTC. Amino acid sequence: CASKRQGPHEQYF.

V and J are TRBV5-1 and TRBJ2-5, with a tentative D call TRBD2 (7 bases). Trimming removed 5 bases at V and 4 bases at J, with 18 bases between. Germline V gives CDR1 SGHRS, CDR2 YFSETQ. CDR3 size: 15 residues. The CDR3 loop is CASSDGQREVETQYF. The CDR3 nucleotides are TGCGCCAGCAGTGACGGACAGCGGGAAGTAGAGACCCAGTACTTC. The full variable domain, rest sourced from reference TRBV5-1 and TRBJ2-5, is KAGVTQTPRYLIKTRGQQVTLSCSPISGHRSVSWYQQTPGQGLQFLFEYFSETQRNKGNFPGRFSGRQFSNSRSEMNVSTLELGDSALYLCASSDGQREVETQYFGPGTRLLVL.

V and J are TRBV12-3 or TRBV12-4 and TRBJ2-7, with 10 bases that match TRBD2. The V gene end was trimmed by 5 bases and the J gene end by 4 bases; junction bases not matched to a gene: 17. This CDR3 contains 18 residues. The CDR3 is CASSVSLLAGVMGYEQYF. CDR3 nucleotides: TGTGCCAGCAGTGTGAGTCTGCTAGCGGGAGTAATGGGGTACGAGCAGTACTTC.

The V and J genes are TRBV19 and TRBJ1-4, with TRBD1 identical over 8 bases. CDR3 length equals 16 residues. Germline lookup yields CDR1 LNHDA and CDR2 SQIVND (reference sequence). V was clipped by 6 bases and J by 2 bases; unmatched bases: 8. The DNA of the CDR3 is TGTGCCAGTAGCCTCCAGGGGGCGCGGACTAATGAAAAACTGTTTTTT. As protein: CASSLQGARTNEKLFF. Full variable domain (missing parts from reference TRBV19 and TRBJ1-4): DGGITQSPKYLFRKEGQNVTLSCEQNLNHDAMYWYRQDPGQGLRLIYYSQIVNDFQKGDIAEGYSVSREKKESFPLTVTSAQKNPTAFYLCASSLQGARTNEKLFFGSGTQLSVL.

Only a few counts were recorded for this clonotype. One junction end does not reproduce the germline sequence, and a read error may be involved. The rearrangement uses TRBV15 and TRBJ2-1, with 8 bases matching TRBD2. The CDR3 is 17 amino acids. The germline gives CDR1 LNHNV, CDR2 YYDKDF (reference sequence). The CDR3 coding sequence is TGTGCCACCAGCAGAGATCCCCGGGAGGGCTCCTACAATGAGCAGTCCTTC. It specifies CATSRDPREGSYNEQSF. The full variable domain, its missing parts supplied by reference TRBV15 and TRBJ2-1, is DAMVIQNPRYQVTQFGKPVTLSCSQTLNHNVMYWYQQKSSQAPKLLFHYYDKDFNNEADTPDNFQSRRPNTSFCFLDIRSPGLGDTAMYLCATSRDPREGSYNEQSFGPGTRLTVL.

This clonotype was detected many times. The gene calls are TRBV6-1 and TRBJ2-3, with D unclear. V was pared by 4 bases and J by 2 bases, with 7 bases between. Per germline, CDR1 MNHNS and CDR2 SASEGT. The CDR3 is 13 amino acids. As DNA, the CDR3 is TGTGCCAGCAGTGCGGTCTCCACAGATACGCAGTATTTT. Translated: CASSAVSTDTQYF.

There are a few counts of this clonotype. The rearrangement joins TRBV3-1 to TRBJ2-1, with D possibly called TRBD1 or TRBD2 (6 bases each). CDR3 size: 13 residues. V dropped 7 bases and J dropped 9 bases, with 16 bases sitting between them. The germline gives CDR1 LGHDT, CDR2 YNNKEL (reference sequence). The CDR3 DNA reads as TGTGCCAGCACCGATCTGGGGGGCACTGAGCAGTTCTTC. This translates into CASTDLGGTEQFF.

This chain joins TRBV6-2 or TRBV6-3 and TRBJ2-2; 7 bases are a match to TRBD2. The germline gives CDR1 MNHEY, CDR2 SVGEGT. V lost 6 bases, J lost 6 bases, and 4 bases stayed unmatched. The CDR3 has 13 amino acids. CDR3 nucleotide sequence: TGTGCCAGCAGACCGGGGGGTCCCGGGGAGCTGTTTTTT. Translated, it gives CASRPGGPGELFF.